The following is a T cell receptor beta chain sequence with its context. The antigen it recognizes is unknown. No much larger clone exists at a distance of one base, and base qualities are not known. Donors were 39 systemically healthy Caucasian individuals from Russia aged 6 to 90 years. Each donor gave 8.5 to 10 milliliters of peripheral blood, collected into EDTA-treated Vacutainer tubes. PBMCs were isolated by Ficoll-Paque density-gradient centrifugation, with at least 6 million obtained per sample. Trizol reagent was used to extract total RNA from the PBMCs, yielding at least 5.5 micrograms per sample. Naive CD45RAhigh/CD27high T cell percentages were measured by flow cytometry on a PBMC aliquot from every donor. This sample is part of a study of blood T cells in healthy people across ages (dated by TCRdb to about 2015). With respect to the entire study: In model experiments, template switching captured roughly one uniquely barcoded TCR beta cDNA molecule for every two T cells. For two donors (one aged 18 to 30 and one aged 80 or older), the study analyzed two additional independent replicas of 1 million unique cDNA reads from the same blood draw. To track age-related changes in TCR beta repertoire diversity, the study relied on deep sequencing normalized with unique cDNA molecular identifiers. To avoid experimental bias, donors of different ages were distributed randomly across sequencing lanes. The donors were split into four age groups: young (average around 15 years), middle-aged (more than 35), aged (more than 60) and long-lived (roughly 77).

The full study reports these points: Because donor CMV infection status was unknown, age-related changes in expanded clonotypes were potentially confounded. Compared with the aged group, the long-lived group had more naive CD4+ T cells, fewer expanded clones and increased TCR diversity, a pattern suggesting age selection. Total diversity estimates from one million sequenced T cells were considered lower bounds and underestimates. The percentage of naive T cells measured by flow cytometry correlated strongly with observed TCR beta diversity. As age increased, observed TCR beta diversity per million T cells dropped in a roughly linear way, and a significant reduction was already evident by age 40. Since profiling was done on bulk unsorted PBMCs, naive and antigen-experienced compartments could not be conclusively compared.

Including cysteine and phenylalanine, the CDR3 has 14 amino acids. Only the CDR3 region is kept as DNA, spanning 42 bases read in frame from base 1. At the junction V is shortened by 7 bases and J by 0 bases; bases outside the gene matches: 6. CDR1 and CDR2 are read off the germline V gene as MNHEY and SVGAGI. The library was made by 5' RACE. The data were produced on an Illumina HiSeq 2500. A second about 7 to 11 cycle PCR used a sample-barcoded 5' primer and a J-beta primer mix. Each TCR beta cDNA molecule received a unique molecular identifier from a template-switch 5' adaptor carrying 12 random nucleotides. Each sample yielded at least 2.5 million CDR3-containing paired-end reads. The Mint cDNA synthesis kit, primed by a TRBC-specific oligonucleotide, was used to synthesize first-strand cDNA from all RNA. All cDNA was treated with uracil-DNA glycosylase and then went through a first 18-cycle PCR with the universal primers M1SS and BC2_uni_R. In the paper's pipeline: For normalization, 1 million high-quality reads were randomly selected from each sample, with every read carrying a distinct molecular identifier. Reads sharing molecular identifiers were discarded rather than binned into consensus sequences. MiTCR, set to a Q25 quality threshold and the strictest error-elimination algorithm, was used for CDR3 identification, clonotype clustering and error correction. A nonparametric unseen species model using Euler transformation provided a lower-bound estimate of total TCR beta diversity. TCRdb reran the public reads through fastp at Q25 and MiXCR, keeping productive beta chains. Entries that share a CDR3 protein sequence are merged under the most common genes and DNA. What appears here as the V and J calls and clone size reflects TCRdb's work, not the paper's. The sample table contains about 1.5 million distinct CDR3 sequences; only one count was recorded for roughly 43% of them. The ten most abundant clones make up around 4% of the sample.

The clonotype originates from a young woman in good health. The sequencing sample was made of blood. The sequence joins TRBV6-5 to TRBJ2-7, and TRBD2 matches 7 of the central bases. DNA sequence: TGTGCCAGCATGTTGGGGGGGAGCTCCTACGAGCAGTACTTC. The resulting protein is CASMLGGSSYEQYF.